The 32 T cell receptor beta chains given below trace back to one sample, sequenced in a study of blood T cell repertoires in COVID-19. Clones were sequenced by immunoSEQ multiplex PCR, and TCRdb holds only the in-frame ones, with some missing. The repertoire includes a few hundred thousand clones, approximately 86% of them detected once, and 5.5% to 9% sits in the top ten. The sample was peripheral blood. Receptors originate from a woman between 65 and 79 years old with active or convalescent COVID-19.

This clone was counted a few times. The genes are TRBV6-4 and TRBJ1-2; no reliable D call. The CDR3 is made up of 13 amino acids. Trimming cost V 2 bases and J 8 bases, with 12 bases left between them. Germline CDR1 reads MRHNA; CDR2 reads SNTAGT. As DNA, the CDR3 is TGTGCCAGCAGTGACCAATCGAGAGGAGGCTACACCTTC. Amino acids: CASSDQSRGGYTF.

This chain's CDR3 is CASSQPTFGLTYEQYF. DNA for the CDR3: TGCGCCAGCAGCCAACCCACTTTTGGACTTACTTACGAGCAGTACTTC. This chain links TRBV4-1 with TRBJ2-7; possibly TRBD2 for D (5 bases). V was clipped by 2 bases and J by 4 bases, with 18 bases between them. The germline CDR1 and CDR2 sequences are MGHRA and YSYEKL. This CDR3 spans 16 amino acids.

The chain combines TRBV7-2 with TRBJ1-1; D remains unclear. Trimming took 1 base from V and 0 from J, leaving 15 bases between them. CDR1 and CDR2 (germline): SGHTA, FQGNSA. The length of the CDR3 is 17 residues. In DNA form, the CDR3 reads TGTGCCAGCAGCTTAGTGGGCAGAACCCAAATGAACACTGAAGCTTTCTTT. Its protein is CASSLVGRTQMNTEAFF.

V gene TRBV5-1 combines with J gene TRBJ2-7; a weak D match, TRBD1 (5 bases). The CDR3 is made up of 15 amino acids. Germline CDR1 and CDR2: SGHRS and YFSETQ. V was pared by 4 bases and J by 1 base, with 15 bases between. The CDR3 nucleotides are TGCGCCAGCAGCCCTGGAGTAGGGGCGTCCTACGAGCAGTACTTC. Translation gives CASSPGVGASYEQYF. Full variable domain (remainder filled in from reference TRBV5-1 and TRBJ2-7): KAGVTQTPRYLIKTRGQQVTLSCSPISGHRSVSWYQQTPGQGLQFLFEYFSETQRNKGNFPGRFSGRQFSNSRSEMNVSTLELGDSALYLCASSPGVGASYEQYFGPGTRLTVT.

The chain links TRBV13 to TRBJ2-1; 10 bases are shared with TRBD2. The CDR3 consists of 16 residues. Germline CDR1 reads PRHDT; CDR2 reads FYEKMQ (reference sequence). V lost 4 bases, J lost 6 bases, and 9 bases stayed unmatched. Here the CDR3 reads CASSSQRGGRGNEQFF. The CDR3 region has the DNA TGTGCCAGCAGCTCCCAGCGGGGGGGCCGGGGCAATGAGCAGTTCTTC.

This clone was seen more than once but under ten times. V usage is TRBV5-4 and J usage is TRBJ2-7; 7 nucleotides agree with TRBD1. This CDR3 has 15 amino acids. V dropped 5 bases and J dropped 0; count of bases not matched to a gene: 8. CDR1 SGHNT and CDR2 YYREEE come from the germline V gene (reference sequence). The chain's CDR3 is CASSTGQESSYEQYF. The CDR3 nucleotides are TGTGCCAGCAGTACCGGACAGGAAAGCTCCTACGAGCAGTACTTC.

V and J are TRBV7-2 and TRBJ2-3; tentatively, D is TRBD2 (6 bases). CDR1 is SGHTA, CDR2 FQGNSA, per germline. V dropped 2 bases and J dropped 1 base, with 16 bases sitting between them. The CDR3 has 17 amino acids. This chain's CDR3 is CASSLRSGGVGTDTQYF. CDR3 nucleotides: TGTGCCAGCAGCTTAAGGTCCGGCGGGGTAGGCACAGATACGCAGTATTTT.

The chain carries TRBV12-5 and TRBJ2-2, with 7 positions matching TRBD1. This CDR3 region has 17 residues. Trimming cost V 3 bases and J 0 bases; bases outside gene matches: 7. CDR1 and CDR2 (germline): LGHNT, FRNRAP. Here the CDR3 reads CASGLVKTGTNTGELFF. CDR3 bases: TGTGCTAGTGGTTTAGTGAAGACAGGGACGAACACCGGGGAGCTGTTTTTT.

The V gene is TRBV7-9, the J gene TRBJ2-4; D may be TRBD2 (7 bases). In germline, CDR1 is SEHNR, CDR2 FQNEAQ (reference sequence). Trimming took off 1 base at V and 0 bases at J, with 10 bases between the two ends. The CDR3 covers 16 residues. CDR3 coding DNA: TGTGCCAGCAGCTTAGAAGGGGGGGCAGCCAAAAACATTCAGTACTTC. Translating gives CASSLEGGAAKNIQYF.

This chain connects TRBV6-2 or TRBV6-3 to TRBJ1-1; D not certain. Germline V gene lookup returns CDR1 MNHEY and CDR2 SVGEGT. The CDR3 consists of 16 residues. Trimming shortened V by 2 bases and J by 0 bases, and 13 bases separated the two germline ends. CDR3 in amino acids: CASSYGSRGLNTEAFF. CDR3 nucleotides: TGTGCCAGCAGTTACGGGTCTCGGGGTTTGAACACTGAAGCTTTCTTT.

The gene calls are TRBV11-2 and TRBJ1-2, with 11 bases that match TRBD1. The CDR3 consists of 16 residues. Germline V gene lookup returns CDR1 SGHAT and CDR2 FQNNGV. The V gene end was trimmed by 0 bases and the J gene end by 8 bases; junction bases not matched to a gene: 8. The DNA of the CDR3 is TGTGCCAGCAGCTTAGAGGGACAGGGGGTTGGTAAGGGCTACACCTTC. Protein sequence: CASSLEGQGVGKGYTF.

The chain uses TRBV4-3 and TRBJ2-1; a weak D match, TRBD1 (6 bases). V lost 4 bases to trimming and J lost 4 bases, with 14 bases between them. The CDR3 runs to 15 residues. Germline lookup yields CDR1 LGHNA and CDR2 YSLEER. CDR3 DNA sequence: TGCGCCAGCAGCCTTCGACAGGCCCTATACAATGAGCAGTTCTTC. This translates into CASSLRQALYNEQFF.

This sequence joins TRBV3-1 (or the pseudogene TRBV3-2) and TRBJ2-3; weak D call: TRBD1 (6 bases). Germline V gene data show CDR1 as LGHDT and CDR2 as YNNKEL (reference sequence). CDR3 length: 15 residues. V lost 1 base to trimming and J lost 4 bases, with 12 bases between them. CDR3 region: CASSQVGAWADTQYF. CDR3 nucleotides: TGTGCCAGCAGCCAAGTGGGGGCTTGGGCAGATACGCAGTATTTT.

The chain carries TRBV12-3 or TRBV12-4 and TRBJ1-2; D perhaps matches TRBD1 (6 bases). This CDR3 contains 12 residues. V was cut by 6 bases and J by 8 bases, with 13 bases left in between. The CDR3 bases are TGTGCCAGCAGCCCTCGGACAGCCGGCTACACCTTC. Translated, it gives CASSPRTAGYTF.

This clone was seen a single time. The chain links TRBV6-2 or TRBV6-3 to TRBJ2-7, with 8 bases that match TRBD1. Losses at the gene ends were 0 bases for V and 2 bases for J; bases not matched to a gene: 3. CDR3 length: 15 amino acids. Germline V gene data show CDR1 as MNHEY and CDR2 as SVGEGT. This CDR3 reads CASSYSRGQAYEQYF. CDR3 coding DNA: TGTGCCAGCAGTTACTCGCGGGGACAGGCCTACGAGCAGTACTTC.

The chain combines TRBV19 with TRBJ1-2; 9 nucleotides agree with TRBD1. Germline V CDR1 and CDR2: LNHDA, SQIVND (reference sequence). V gave up 4 bases and J gave up 6 bases; unmatched junction bases: 9. The CDR3 spans 15 residues. This CDR3 is CASSTTGTGRNGYTF. The CDR3, as DNA: TGTGCCAGTAGTACAACCGGGACAGGGAGAAATGGCTACACCTTC.

The chain has TRBV5-6 and TRBJ2-1; 9 bases align to TRBD1. The CDR3 is made up of 15 amino acids. V trimming: 5 bases; J trimming: 3 bases; junction bases outside the gene matches: 6. The V gene's germline CDR1 is SGHDT and CDR2 YYEEEE. The CDR3 DNA follows: TGTGCCAGCAGGCTCCGGGGACAGGGCTACAATGAGCAGTTCTTC. Translation gives CASRLRGQGYNEQFF.

The V call is TRBV10-3, the J call TRBJ2-7, with D possibly matching TRBD1 (5 bases). From germline, CDR1 is ENHRY and CDR2 SYGVKD. This CDR3 is 13 amino acids long. The V and J ends lost 8 bases and 4 bases respectively, with 15 bases between them. CDR3 residues: CAISIGAPYEQYF. CDR3 coding DNA: TGTGCCATCTCTATAGGGGCCCCATACGAGCAGTACTTC.

V and J are TRBV15 and TRBJ2-5, with 9 bases matching TRBD1. The CDR3 spans 15 residues. Trimming took 5 bases from V and 3 from J; bases not matched to a gene: 7. Germline loops: CDR1 LNHNV, CDR2 YYDKDF (reference sequence). The CDR3 DNA follows: TGTGCCACCAGCCGGGGGACAGGGCAAGAAGAGACCCAGTACTTC. Translated, it gives CATSRGTGQEETQYF.

The J gene is TRBJ2-1, the V gene TRBV19; tentative D call: TRBD2 (6 bases). Germline CDR1 is LNHDA and CDR2 is SQIVND (reference sequence). Trimming took 0 bases from V and 4 from J, leaving 19 bases between them. The CDR3 sequence is 18 residues long. The CDR3 loop is CASSIDRSGLLNYNEQFF. DNA of the CDR3: TGTGCCAGTAGTATAGATCGCTCGGGACTCCTTAATTACAATGAGCAGTTCTTC.

This clone has just a few counts. The gene calls are TRBV24-1 and TRBJ2-2, with D possibly being TRBD2 (5 bases). With 7 bases removed from V and 2 bases from J, the gap between germline ends came to 10 bases. The CDR3 sequence is 14 residues long. From germline, CDR1 is KGHDR and CDR2 SFDVKD. The CDR3 sequence is CATRADFNTGELFF. In DNA, the CDR3 is TGTGCCACCAGGGCGGACTTTAACACCGGGGAGCTGTTTTTT.

The chain links TRBV7-8 to TRBJ2-2; perhaps TRBD1 as D (5 bases). Trimming shortened V by 4 bases and J by 4 bases, and 16 bases separated the two germline ends. This CDR3 is built from 16 residues. In germline, CDR1 is SGHVS, CDR2 FQNEAQ. CDR3: CASSSFLRESTGELFF. For the CDR3, the DNA is TGTGCCAGCAGCTCGTTCCTCAGGGAAAGCACCGGGGAGCTGTTTTTT.

The chain combines TRBV6-6 with TRBJ1-3; D ambiguous. The CDR3 contains 15 residues. Germline V gene data show CDR1 as MNHNY and CDR2 as SVGAGI (reference sequence). The V end was cut by 6 bases, the J end by 4 bases, with 16 bases between. The CDR3 DNA is TGTGCCAGCAGCCGCCGGTCGGGAGGAGGAAACACCATATATTTT. This gives the protein CASSRRSGGGNTIYF.

In its sample, this clone was seen once. V gene TRBV24-1 combines with J gene TRBJ1-2; 10 bases fit TRBD1. The CDR3 length is 15 residues. V was clipped by 4 bases and J by 5 bases; unmatched bases: 6. Germline V lookup: CDR1 KGHDR, CDR2 SFDVKD. Here the CDR3 reads CATSDAGTGVYGYTF. DNA for the CDR3: TGTGCCACCAGTGACGCCGGGACAGGGGTTTATGGCTACACCTTC.

The chain combines TRBV5-1 with TRBJ1-3; D not resolved. There are 16 residues in the CDR3. Trimming cost V 0 bases and J 4 bases, with 14 bases left between them. Per germline, CDR1 SGHRS and CDR2 YFSETQ. CDR3: CASSLEQLNVGNTIYF. The CDR3 DNA is TGCGCCAGCAGCTTGGAACAGCTAAATGTCGGAAACACCATATATTTT.

The V gene is TRBV10-3, the J gene TRBJ2-3; 8 bases are shared with TRBD1. This CDR3 is built from 14 residues. The junction had 11 bases not matched to a gene; V was cut back by 7 bases and J by 8 bases. Germline-derived CDR1 and CDR2 are ENHRY and SYGVKD. The CDR3 spells CAITDRATVGTQYF. The CDR3 DNA follows: TGTGCCATCACGGACAGGGCTACGGTTGGTACGCAGTATTTT.

This clone was seen a few times. The chain links TRBV27 to TRBJ1-1; possible D gene TRBD1, 6 bases. The CDR3 is 15 amino acids. CDR1 is MNHEY and CDR2 is SMNVEV in the germline V gene (reference sequence). V shed 2 bases and J shed 0 bases, with 10 bases lying between them. CDR3 sequence reads: CASSLLTGLNTEAFF. DNA of the CDR3: TGTGCCAGCAGTTTACTGACAGGCTTGAACACTGAAGCTTTCTTT.

The rearrangement links TRBV27 to TRBJ2-2, with TRBD1 identical over 9 bases. Germline V CDR1 and CDR2: MNHEY, SMNVEV (reference sequence). The J segment lost 7 bases and the V segment lost 6 bases, leaving 9 bases of the junction unmatched. CDR3 length equals 15 residues. CDR3 sequence: CASRIGTGTNGELFF. DNA for the CDR3: TGTGCCAGCAGGATTGGGACAGGGACCAACGGGGAGCTGTTTTTT.

This clone was counted a few times. The chain recombines TRBV7-2 with TRBJ2-1, with TRBD2 identical over 12 bases. Germline CDR1 SGHTA, CDR2 FQGNSA. V dropped 5 bases and J dropped 9; count of bases not matched to a gene: 8. The CDR3 totals 15 residues. CDR3 loop: CASSPSSGGAVEQFF. The CDR3, as DNA: TGTGCCAGCAGCCCGTCTAGCGGGGGGGCCGTTGAGCAGTTCTTC.

The gene calls are TRBV5-1 and TRBJ2-5; 7 nucleotides match TRBD1. The germline V gene encodes CDR1 SGHRS and CDR2 YFSETQ. The V and J ends lost 1 base and 2 bases, in that order; junction bases with no gene match: 5. The length of the CDR3 is 15 residues. CDR3 in amino acids: CASSLMGTEQETQYF. CDR3 nucleotide sequence: TGCGCCAGCAGCTTGATGGGGACAGAACAAGAGACCCAGTACTTC.

The chain joins TRBV18 to TRBJ2-3; 7 nucleotides line up with TRBD2. The V gene end was trimmed by 1 base and the J gene end by 1 base; junction bases not matched to a gene: 2. The germline V gene has CDR1 KGHSH and CDR2 LQKENI. CDR3 length: 15 amino acids. This chain's CDR3 is CASSPQGGGTDTQYF. The CDR3 DNA reads TGTGCCAGCTCACCACAGGGAGGGGGCACAGATACGCAGTATTTT.

This clone has just a few counts. The CDR3 DNA is TGCGCCAGCAGCCAAGAGGTTTGGGGCCCAAGCGCCCCTAGGTCAGATACGCAGTATTTT. Its translation: CASSQEVWGPSAPRSDTQYF. The rearrangement uses TRBV4-3 and TRBJ2-3, with D tentatively TRBD1 (5 bases). Deletions cut 0 bases from V and 4 bases from J, with 26 bases between. Looked up from germline, CDR1 is LGHNA and CDR2 is YSLEER. This CDR3 contains 20 residues.